The subject of this entry is one TCR beta chain. What it binds is unknown. These data come from a study of cytomegalovirus exposure and HLA in healthy donors. At the level of the study: T cells numbering about 200 million yielded more than 100 million unique TCR beta sequences in an earlier analysis.

In the PCR, 60 Vbeta and 13 Jbeta primers were used. Assay: immunoSEQ multiplex PCR; the TCRdb copy retains only in-frame clones and omits some. In the table there are 150,000 to 200,000 clones, nearly 70% of which are singletons. Deletions cut 4 bases from V and 2 bases from J, with 12 bases between. The CDR3 is 14 residues long. CDR1 and CDR2 (germline): KGHSH, LQKENI. Study-wide points: Among the CMV-associated chains, a few were confirmed in vitro as specific for CMV antigens. Using the classifier, cytomegalovirus status was reportedly diagnosed with high specificity and sensitivity. A previous analysis found most TCR beta V segments productive roughly 87% or roughly 30% of the time.

This clonotype was sampled from a man aged 30 to 39 in good health and CMV-seropositive. V usage is TRBV18 and J usage is TRBJ2-7, with D tentatively TRBD1 (6 bases). Sequencing was done on a sample of PBMCs. CDR3 amino acids: CASSRTGTTYEQYF. CDR3 bases: TGTGCCAGCTCACGCACCGGGACAACCTACGAGCAGTACTTC.